A selection of T cell receptor beta chains follows, all from one sample in a study of blood T cell repertoires in COVID-19. Assay used: immunoSEQ multiplex PCR; TCRdb lists only in-frame clones, some missing. The sample lists under 200,000 clones, about 87% occurring once. The sequencing input was peripheral blood. The receptors here all came from a woman in her sixties who had recovered from COVID-19. CDR3s include the opening cysteine and the closing phenylalanine or tryptophan. Each record gives: CDR3 protein, V gene.

CDR3aa: CASSYRRGADTQYF
v_gene: TRBV6-5

CDR3aa: CASSYSIDPGNSPLHF
v_gene: TRBV6-5

CDR3aa: CASSPDTSNYGYTF
v_gene: TRBV18

CDR3aa: CASSLGGTAYNEQFF
v_gene: TRBV7-3

CDR3aa: CASSLGPEGAQYF
v_gene: TRBV5-4

CDR3aa: CASSNRALGETQYF
v_gene: TRBV2

CDR3aa: CASSPQGARYYEQYF
v_gene: TRBV19

CDR3aa: CASTKGTSGLRDTQYF
v_gene: TRBV7-9

CDR3aa: CASSPQLAGPDTQYF
v_gene: TRBV27

CDR3aa: CASSRLGRETQYF
v_gene: TRBV3-1/TRBV3-2

CDR3aa: CASSLGPDSQETQYF
v_gene: TRBV5-5

CDR3aa: CASQKDRLGYTF
v_gene: TRBV28

CDR3aa: CASSFGIRADSTDTQYF
v_gene: TRBV28

CDR3aa: CASSRTGDNYGYTF
v_gene: TRBV18

CDR3aa: CASSPGTGGGQPQHF
v_gene: TRBV19

CDR3aa: CASSLAGTGRANYGYTF
v_gene: TRBV28

CDR3aa: CASSLPGHEQFF
v_gene: TRBV28

CDR3aa: CASSQEDSYEQYF
v_gene: TRBV3-1/TRBV3-2

CDR3aa: CASSLIGGAGETQYF
v_gene: TRBV5-6